The T cell receptor (beta chain) under discussion was sequenced for a study of CD8 T cells in ankylosing spondylitis. The study, taken as a whole, reports: Earlier literature documents some of the motif variants in reactive arthritis synovial fluid and blood. The study identified a TCR beta motif of roughly eight highly homologous variants that appeared characteristic of ankylosing spondylitis blood.

Details on this clonotype: Its antigen is unidentified.

This CDR3 has 16 amino acids. Looked up from germline, CDR1 is SGHAT and CDR2 is FQNNGV. Trimming took off 2 bases at V and 1 base at J, with 15 bases between the two ends. Preparation of TCR beta libraries was done by quantitative 5'-RACE with molecular barcodes. MiXCR, applied by TCRdb to the 5' RACE reads, yields one record per CDR3 protein. The sample yields about 44,000 distinct CDR3 sequences, roughly 11% seen once. Sequencing was performed on blood, either unsorted or a sorted T cell fraction (not recorded which). The chain recombines TRBV11-2 with TRBJ2-7; D unresolved. The clonotype comes from a male donor with ankylosing spondylitis or in good health (not recorded which). The CDR3 DNA is TGTGCCAGCAGCTTACGACCAAGTCCGACTTCCTACGAGCAGTACTTC. This translates into CASSLRPSPTSYEQYF.